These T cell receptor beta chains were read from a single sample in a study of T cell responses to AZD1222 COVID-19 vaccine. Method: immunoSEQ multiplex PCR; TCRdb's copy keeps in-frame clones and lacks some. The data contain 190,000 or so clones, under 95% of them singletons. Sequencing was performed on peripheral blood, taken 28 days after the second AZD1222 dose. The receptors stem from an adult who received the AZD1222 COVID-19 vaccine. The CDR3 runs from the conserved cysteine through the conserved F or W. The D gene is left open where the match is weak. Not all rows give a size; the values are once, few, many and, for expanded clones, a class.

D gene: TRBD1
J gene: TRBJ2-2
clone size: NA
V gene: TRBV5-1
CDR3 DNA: TGCGCCAGCAGCTATGATGACAGGGCGTCCGGGGAGCTGTTTTTT
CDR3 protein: CASSYDDRASGELFF

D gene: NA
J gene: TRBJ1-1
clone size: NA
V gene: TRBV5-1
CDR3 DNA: TGCGCCAGCAGTAGGACGGGGAACACTGAAGCTTTCTTT
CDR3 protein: CASSRTGNTEAFF

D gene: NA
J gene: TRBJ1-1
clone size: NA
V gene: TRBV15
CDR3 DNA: TGTGCCACCAGCAGAATCCCGTTGGCTGAAGCTTTCTTT
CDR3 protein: CATSRIPLAEAFF

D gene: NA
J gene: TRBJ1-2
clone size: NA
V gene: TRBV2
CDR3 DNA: TGTGCCAGCAGTGAAAACAGACCACCAGCGAACTATGGCTACACCTTC
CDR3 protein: CASSENRPPANYGYTF

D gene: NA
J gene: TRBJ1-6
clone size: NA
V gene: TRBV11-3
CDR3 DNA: TGTGCCAGCAGCTTAGATTCTAATTCACCCCTCCACTTT
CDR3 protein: CASSLDSNSPLHF

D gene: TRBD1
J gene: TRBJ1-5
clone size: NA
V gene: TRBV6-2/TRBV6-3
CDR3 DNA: TGTGCCAGCAGTTACTCGAAAGACAGGGGCTATAGCAATCAGCCCCAGCATTTT
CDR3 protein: CASSYSKDRGYSNQPQHF

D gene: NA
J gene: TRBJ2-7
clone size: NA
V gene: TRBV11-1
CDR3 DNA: TGTGCCAGCAGCTTAGAGGCGGGGTCTTTCTACGAGCAGTACTTC
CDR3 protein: CASSLEAGSFYEQYF

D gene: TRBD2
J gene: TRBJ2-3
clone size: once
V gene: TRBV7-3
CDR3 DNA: TGTGCCAGCAGCTTAGTCGGGGGGAGTGATACGCAGTATTTT
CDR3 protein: CASSLVGGSDTQYF

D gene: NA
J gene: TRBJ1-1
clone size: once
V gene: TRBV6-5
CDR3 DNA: TGTGCCAGCCCTAGGGCGACCGGCACTGAAGCTTTCTTT
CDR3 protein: CASPRATGTEAFF

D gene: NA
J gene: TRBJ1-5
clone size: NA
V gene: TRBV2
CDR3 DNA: TGTGCCAGCACCAAAGGACCAACTTTCAATCAGCCCCAGCATTTT
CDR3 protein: CASTKGPTFNQPQHF

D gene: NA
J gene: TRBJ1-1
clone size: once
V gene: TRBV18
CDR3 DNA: TGTGCCAGCACGCAACAGGGTCCTGGATGGGAGAACACTGAAGCTTTCTTT
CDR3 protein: CASTQQGPGWENTEAFF

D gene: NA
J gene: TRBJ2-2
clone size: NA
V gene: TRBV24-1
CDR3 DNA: TGTGCCACCAGTTACCCTAACACCGGGGAGCTGTTTTTT
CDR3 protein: CATSYPNTGELFF

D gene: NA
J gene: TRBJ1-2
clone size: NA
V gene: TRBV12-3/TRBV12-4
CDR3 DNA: TGTGCCAGCACTATCCCGGGTTTAGATGGCTACACCTTC
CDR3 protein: CASTIPGLDGYTF

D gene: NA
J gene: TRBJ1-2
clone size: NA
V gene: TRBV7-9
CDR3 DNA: TGTGCCAGCAGCTATTCCCAGGGCGCCGGGGGCTACACCTTC
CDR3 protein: CASSYSQGAGGYTF

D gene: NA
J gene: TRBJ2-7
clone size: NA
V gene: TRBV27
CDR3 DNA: TGTGCCAGCAGTTTATCGAAGAGTCGTTCAACAGGCCGGGCCCACGAGCAGTACTTC
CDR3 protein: CASSLSKSRSTGRAHEQYF

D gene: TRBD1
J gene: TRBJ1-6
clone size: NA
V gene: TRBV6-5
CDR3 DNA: TGTGCCAGCAGTTCACAGGGGAGTGCGAATTCACCCCTCCACTTT
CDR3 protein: CASSSQGSANSPLHF

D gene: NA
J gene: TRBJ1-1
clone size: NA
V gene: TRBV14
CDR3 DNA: TGTGCCAGCAGCCAAGGAGGGAACACTGAAGCTTTCTTT
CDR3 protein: CASSQGGNTEAFF

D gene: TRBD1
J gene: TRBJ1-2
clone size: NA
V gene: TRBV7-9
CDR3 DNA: TGTGCCAGCAGCATTTCTGGACAGGGGGAGAGGGGCTACACCTTC
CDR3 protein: CASSISGQGERGYTF

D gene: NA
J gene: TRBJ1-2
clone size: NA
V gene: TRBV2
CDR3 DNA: TGTGCCAGCAGGGGAACAGGGATTAATGGCTACACCTTC
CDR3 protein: CASRGTGINGYTF

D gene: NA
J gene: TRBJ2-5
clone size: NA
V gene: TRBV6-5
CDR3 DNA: TGTGCCAGCTCCCGACAGCCCCAAGAGACCCAGTACTTC
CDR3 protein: CASSRQPQETQYF

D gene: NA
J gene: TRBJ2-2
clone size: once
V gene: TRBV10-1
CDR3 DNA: TGCGCCAGCAGTGAGGCGGGAAGGAACACCGGGGAGCTGTTTTTT
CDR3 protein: CASSEAGRNTGELFF

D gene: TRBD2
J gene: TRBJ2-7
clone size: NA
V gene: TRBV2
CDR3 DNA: TGTGCCAGCAGGGGAGGGCTCCGAAGAGCTACCTACGAGCAGTACTTC
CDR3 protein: CASRGGLRRATYEQYF

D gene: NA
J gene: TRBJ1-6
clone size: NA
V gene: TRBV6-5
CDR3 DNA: TGTGCCAGCAGTTACCGAGTAGGACGGTCCCCGGGAGCCCTCCACTTT
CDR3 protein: CASSYRVGRSPGALHF

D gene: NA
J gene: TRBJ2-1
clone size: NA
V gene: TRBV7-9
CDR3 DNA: TGTGCCAGCAGCCCCTCTGGCGGCGGGGACAATGAGCAGTTCTTC
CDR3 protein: CASSPSGGGDNEQFF

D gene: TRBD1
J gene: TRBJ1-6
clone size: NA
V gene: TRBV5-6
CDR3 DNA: TGTGCCAGCAGCACCAGACAGGGGACCTATAATTCACCCCTCCACTTT
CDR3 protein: CASSTRQGTYNSPLHF

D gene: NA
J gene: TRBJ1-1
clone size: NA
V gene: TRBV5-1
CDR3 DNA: TGCGCCAGCAGCTTCGAACAGGCCGGGAGAGGCACTGAAGCTTTCTTT
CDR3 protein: CASSFEQAGRGTEAFF

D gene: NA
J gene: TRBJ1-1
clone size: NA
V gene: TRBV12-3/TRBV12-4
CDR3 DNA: TGTGCCAGCAGTTTATCGCAGGGGACTGAAGCTTTCTTT
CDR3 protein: CASSLSQGTEAFF

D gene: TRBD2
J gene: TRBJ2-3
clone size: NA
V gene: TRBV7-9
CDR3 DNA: TGTGCCAGCAGCTTTGGACTAGTCGGCTCAGATACGCAGTATTTT
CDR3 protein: CASSFGLVGSDTQYF

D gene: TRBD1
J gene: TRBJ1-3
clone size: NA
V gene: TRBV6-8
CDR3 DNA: TGTGCCAGCAGTCGCGACCGGGACAGGATCTCTGGAAACACCATATATTTT
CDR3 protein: CASSRDRDRISGNTIYF

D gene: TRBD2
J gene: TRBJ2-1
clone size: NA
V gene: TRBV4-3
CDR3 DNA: TGCGCCAGCAGCCAAGATGGGATAGCGGGGAAGAATGAGCAGTTCTTC
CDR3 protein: CASSQDGIAGKNEQFF

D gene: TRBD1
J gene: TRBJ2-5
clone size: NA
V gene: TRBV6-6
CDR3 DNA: TGTGCCAGCAGACCCTCGGGGACAGGGTCCGAGACCCAGTACTTC
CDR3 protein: CASRPSGTGSETQYF

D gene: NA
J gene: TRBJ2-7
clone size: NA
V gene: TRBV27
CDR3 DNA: TGTGCCAGCAGCGTATTCGGGGGTACCACCTACGAGCAGTACTTC
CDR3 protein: CASSVFGGTTYEQYF

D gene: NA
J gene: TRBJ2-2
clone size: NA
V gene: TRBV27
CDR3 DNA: TGTGCCAGCAGTCCCTACCTCACCGGGGAGCTGTTTTTT
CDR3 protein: CASSPYLTGELFF